This entry lists 27 T cell receptor beta chains sequenced from one sample in a study of control samples from healthy donors and cancer patients. Libraries were prepared by immunoSEQ multiplex PCR; TCRdb keeps only in-frame clonotypes and omits some of them. The repertoire includes about 92,000 clones, roughly four fifths of them detected once, and approximately 9.8% sits in the top ten. The specimen sequenced was blood. These receptors came from an older woman in good health.

The chain carries TRBV6-2 or TRBV6-3 and TRBJ2-7; D not certain. Germline CDR1 MNHEY, CDR2 SVGEGT. Deletions cut 4 bases from V and 4 bases from J, with 11 bases between. The CDR3 length is 13 residues. The CDR3: CASSSPNTYEQYF. In DNA form, the CDR3 reads TGTGCCAGCAGTTCCCCAAATACTTACGAGCAGTACTTC.

The V gene is TRBV7-2, the J gene TRBJ1-2; D perhaps matches TRBD1 (6 bases). The CDR3 contains 14 residues. The V end was cut by 6 bases, the J end by 3 bases, with 14 bases between. Germline CDR1 reads SGHTA; CDR2 reads FQGNSA. The CDR3 sequence is CASSRTGIDYGYTF. The CDR3 coding sequence is TGTGCCAGCAGTCGTACAGGGATAGACTATGGCTACACCTTC.

This chain connects TRBV11-2 to TRBJ2-1; D is possibly TRBD2 (6 bases). Germline V lookup: CDR1 SGHAT, CDR2 FQNNGV. The CDR3 runs 14 residues. V was clipped by 5 bases and J by 10 bases, with 18 bases between them. The CDR3 region is CASSPRGLFGEQFF. In DNA form, the CDR3 reads TGTGCCAGCAGCCCAAGAGGACTATTCGGCGAGCAGTTCTTC.

The V call is TRBV19, the J call TRBJ1-2; TRBD1 matches at 10 bases. The CDR3 runs 15 residues. V dropped 5 bases and J dropped 5; count of bases not matched to a gene: 8. Germline V CDR1 and CDR2: LNHDA, SQIVND (reference sequence). The CDR3 sequence: CASSERTGGSYGYTF. CDR3 in DNA: TGTGCCAGTAGTGAACGGACAGGGGGGAGTTATGGCTACACCTTC.

The J gene is TRBJ2-5, the V gene TRBV5-1; the D gene is possibly TRBD2 (6 bases). The ends were cut back, 4 bases at V and 4 bases at J, with 17 bases in the middle. The CDR3 runs 15 residues. CDR1 is SGHRS and CDR2 is YFSETQ in the germline V gene. The CDR3 here is CASSPIRGSRETQYF. The CDR3 DNA is TGCGCCAGCAGCCCGATCCGGGGGTCCCGAGAGACCCAGTACTTC.

The chain links TRBV2 to TRBJ2-5; the D call may be TRBD1 or TRBD2 (5 bases each). Germline loops: CDR1 SNHLY, CDR2 FYNNEI. Trimming took off 7 bases at V and 5 bases at J, with 11 bases between the two ends. The CDR3 runs 12 residues. The CDR3 region has the DNA TGTGCCAGCAAGGGGCCGGGGGAGACCCAGTACTTC. As protein: CASKGPGETQYF.

The V gene is TRBV19, the J gene TRBJ1-5; 10 bases fit TRBD1. Trimming at V came to 8 bases and at J to 7 bases, leaving 8 bases not matched to a gene. Germline lookup yields CDR1 LNHDA and CDR2 SQIVND (reference sequence). The CDR3 has 14 amino acids. CDR3 sequence (DNA): TGTGCCAGTCGTGGGACAGGGGTTCGGCAGCCCCAGCATTTT. Amino acids: CASRGTGVRQPQHF.

The V gene is TRBV29-1, the J gene TRBJ2-1, with D unresolved. This CDR3 has 12 amino acids. V lost 6 bases and J lost 4, with 10 bases in between. Germline lookup yields CDR1 SQVTM and CDR2 ANQGSEA. The chain's CDR3 is CSVPQLYNEQFF. DNA of the CDR3: TGCAGCGTGCCCCAGTTATACAATGAGCAGTTCTTC.

This sequence joins TRBV5-1 and TRBJ2-1, with 8 bases lining up with TRBD2. CDR3 length: 16 residues. CDR1 SGHRS and CDR2 YFSETQ come from the germline V gene. J was trimmed by 8 bases and V by 4 bases; bases with no gene match: 14. Here the CDR3 reads CASSAGGGSGSDEQFF. DNA for the CDR3: TGCGCCAGCAGCGCGGGTGGGGGGAGCGGGAGCGATGAGCAGTTCTTC.

The gene calls are TRBV29-1 and TRBJ2-5, with D perhaps TRBD1 or TRBD2 (5 bases each). V was trimmed by 3 bases and J by 6 bases, leaving 11 bases between them. CDR3 size: 12 residues. Germline V gene sequence: CDR1 SQVTM, CDR2 ANQGSEA. The DNA for the CDR3 is TGCAGCGTTGACACGGGGCGGAAGACCCAGTACTTC. Translated, it gives CSVDTGRKTQYF.

The gene calls are TRBV6-5 and TRBJ2-1, with D hard to call. Germline-derived CDR1 and CDR2 are MNHEY and SVGAGI. There are 14 residues in the CDR3. Between the trimmed V and J ends, which lost 2 bases and 10 bases, there was a span of 15 bases. In DNA, the CDR3 is TGTGCCAGCAGTTACCGAGGCCCGATGTGGGAGCAGTTCTTC. It encodes CASSYRGPMWEQFF.

The chain has TRBV29-1 and TRBJ1-3; 8 nucleotides line up with TRBD1. With 7 bases clipped from V and 4 bases from J, the junction kept 6 bases outside the gene matches. There are 13 residues in the CDR3. Germline V gives CDR1 SQVTM, CDR2 ANQGSEA. CDR3 bases: TGCAGCGCATCCGGGACAGGAGGAAACACCATATATTTT. The encoded protein is CSASGTGGNTIYF.

The chain is built from TRBV5-6 and TRBJ1-2, with 7 bases identical to TRBD1. After removal of 0 bases from V and 8 bases from J, the junction contained 1 base not matched to a gene. The germline CDR1 and CDR2 sequences are SGHDT and YYEEEE. The CDR3 has 12 residues. For the CDR3, the DNA is TGTGCCAGCAGCTTGGTAGGGGGCGGCTACACCTTC. As protein: CASSLVGGGYTF.

The chain employs TRBV5-1 and TRBJ2-6, with TRBD1 matching over 8 bases. The CDR3 sequence is 16 residues long. With 0 bases clipped from V and 9 bases from J, the junction kept 8 bases outside the gene matches. Germline V gives CDR1 SGHRS, CDR2 YFSETQ. The CDR3 DNA reads as TGCGCCAGCAGCTTGGCCGGACAGGGTAGGGACAACGTCCTGACTTTC. Amino acids: CASSLAGQGRDNVLTF.

The rearrangement links TRBV5-1 to TRBJ2-2; D unclear. The germline CDR1 and CDR2 sequences are SGHRS and YFSETQ. The CDR3 length is 15 residues. Trimming stripped 7 bases from V and 1 base from J, with 14 bases between. The CDR3 nucleotides are TGCGCCAGCGGGGTTTCAACGGGGAACACCGGGGAGCTGTTTTTT. Residues: CASGVSTGNTGELFF.

The V gene is TRBV27, the J gene TRBJ1-3; perhaps TRBD1 as D (5 bases). Germline assignment: CDR1 MNHEY and CDR2 SMNVEV (reference sequence). The CDR3 has 14 amino acids. Trimming left V 3 bases short and J 2 bases short, with 8 bases between. In DNA form, the CDR3 reads TGTGCCAGCAGTTTTTCGGGGCCTGGAAACACCATATATTTT. Protein product: CASSFSGPGNTIYF.

The rearrangement joins TRBV19 to TRBJ1-4, with a possible D match to TRBD1 (5 bases). The CDR3 contains 15 residues. Trimming left V 2 bases short and J 5 bases short, with 12 bases between. Germline assignment: CDR1 LNHDA and CDR2 SQIVND (reference sequence). CDR3 nucleotides: TGTGCCAGTAGTATACTAGGGGTCGGAAATGAAAAACTGTTTTTT. It encodes CASSILGVGNEKLFF.

The chain has TRBV6-1 and TRBJ2-1; the D is unclear. Germline V CDR1 and CDR2: MNHNS, SASEGT. The CDR3 is made up of 15 amino acids. Trimming left V 0 bases short and J 5 bases short, with 11 bases between. As DNA, the CDR3 is TGTGCCAGCAGTGAAGCTGCTGCAGAACACAATGAGCAGTTCTTC. This gives the protein CASSEAAAEHNEQFF.

Turning to this clone: This CDR3 is also generated by other DNA sequences in the sample. The gene calls are TRBV27 and TRBJ2-7, with D maybe TRBD2 (6 bases). The V end lost 9 bases, the J end lost 0 bases, and 9 bases lay between the germline ends. This CDR3 contains 12 residues. Germline lookup yields CDR1 MNHEY and CDR2 SMNVEV (reference sequence). The CDR3 here is CARGGSSYEQYF. The CDR3 coding sequence is TGTGCCAGGGGGGGATCCTCCTACGAGCAGTACTTC.

The genes are TRBV7-2 and TRBJ1-2, with D possibly being TRBD1 (5 bases). V dropped 5 bases and J dropped 7 bases, with 17 bases sitting between them. The CDR3 covers 14 residues. Germline V gene sequence: CDR1 SGHTA, CDR2 FQGNSA. In nucleotides, the CDR3 is TGTGCCAGCAGCGCCTGGGACGCTACTTTTGGCTACACCTTC. It specifies CASSAWDATFGYTF. Using reference TRBV7-2 and TRBJ1-2 for the parts outside the CDR3, the full variable domain is GAGVSQSPSNKVTEKGKDVELRCDPISGHTALYWYRQSLGQGLEFLIYFQGNSAPDKSGLPSDRFSAERTGGSVSTLTIQRTQQEDSAVYLCASSAWDATFGYTFGSGTRLTVV.

This clone was detected once. The sample contains more than one DNA sequence encoding this CDR3. The chain couples TRBV6-2 or TRBV6-3 to TRBJ2-3; no definite D call. CDR1 is MNHEY, CDR2 SVGEGT, per germline. The CDR3 runs to 11 residues. Trimming pared 5 bases from V and 0 bases from J, leaving 0 bases between. The CDR3 DNA is TGTGCCAGCAGTAGCACAGATACGCAGTATTTT. Amino acids: CASSSTDTQYF.

The chain recombines TRBV11-2 with TRBJ2-7; D not resolved. The germline CDR1 and CDR2 sequences are SGHAT and FQNNGV. The CDR3 is made up of 15 amino acids. V lost 1 base, J lost 2 bases, and 12 bases lay in between. The CDR3 nucleotides read TGTGCCAGCAGCTTAGGCCAGAACCCTACCTACGAGCAGTACTTC. This gives the protein CASSLGQNPTYEQYF.

The rearrangement links TRBV28 to TRBJ1-2; D is uncertain. The length of the CDR3 is 12 residues. Germline CDR1 reads MDHEN; CDR2 reads SYDVKM. V lost 3 bases and J 8 bases, leaving 10 bases between the germline ends. In nucleotides, the CDR3 is TGTGCCAGCAGTTTGTCGGATTGGGGCTACACCTTC. It encodes CASSLSDWGYTF.

V and J are TRBV6-6 and TRBJ1-5, with D possibly TRBD1 on 6 matching bases. This CDR3 has 14 residues. Germline V CDR1 and CDR2: MNHNY, SVGAGI (reference sequence). Deletions cut 6 bases from V and 1 base from J, with 10 bases between. As DNA, the CDR3 is TGTGCCAGCAGGCTAGACAGGAGCAATCAGCCCCAGCATTTT. It is translated as CASRLDRSNQPQHF.

The chain uses TRBV28 and TRBJ2-7, with 7 nucleotides matching TRBD1. With V trimmed by 8 bases and J by 5 bases, 9 bases remained unmatched. Germline CDR1 and CDR2: MDHEN and SYDVKM. The CDR3 runs 13 residues. CDR3 sequence reads: CASGRTGVHEQYF. The CDR3 DNA reads as TGTGCCAGCGGACGTACAGGGGTTCACGAGCAGTACTTC.

The chain has TRBV7-9 and TRBJ1-1; tentative D call: TRBD1 (5 bases). V was cut by 5 bases and J by 4 bases, with 14 bases left in between. The germline V gene has CDR1 SEHNR and CDR2 FQNEAQ (reference sequence). The CDR3 sequence is 14 residues long. The CDR3 DNA is TGTGCCAGCAGCCACACCGGGGGGGGCACTGAAGCTTTCTTT. Its protein product is CASSHTGGGTEAFF.

This clone has only a few counts. This chain joins TRBV4-3 and TRBJ1-2, with no clear D. The CDR3 sequence is 15 residues long. CDR1 is LGHNA and CDR2 is YSLEER in the germline V gene. The V gene lost 1 base and the J gene lost 2 bases, with 11 bases spanning the gap. CDR3 bases: TGCGCCAGCAGCCAAGGGGAGAGATTAAACTATGGCTACACCTTC. Translating gives CASSQGERLNYGYTF.